These 19 T cell receptor beta chains share one sample of origin, sequenced in a study of blood T cell repertoires in COVID-19. Only in-frame clones appear in the TCRdb table, and some are missing; sequencing was by immunoSEQ multiplex PCR. The repertoire holds over 200,000 clones, with over 75% as singletons. The specimen was peripheral blood. The source of these receptors is a man between 35 and 55 years old with active or convalescent COVID-19.

The V gene is TRBV27, the J gene TRBJ1-1; TRBD1 is a possible D gene (5 bases). The CDR3 consists of 12 residues. Trimming pared 6 bases from V and 1 base from J, leaving 6 bases between. Germline V CDR1 and CDR2: MNHEY, SMNVEV (reference sequence). The CDR3 spells CASRTENTEAFF. The DNA for the CDR3 is TGTGCCAGCAGGACAGAGAACACTGAAGCTTTCTTT.

The chain combines TRBV29-1 with TRBJ1-2; 9 bases are a match to TRBD1. This CDR3 has 13 residues. Trimming took 4 bases from V and 8 from J; bases not matched to a gene: 8. Per germline, CDR1 SQVTM and CDR2 ANQGSEA. The CDR3 reads CSVGQGVNKGYTF. As DNA, the CDR3 is TGCAGCGTTGGACAGGGGGTAAATAAGGGCTACACCTTC.

The chain links TRBV7-8 to TRBJ2-1; TRBD2 matches 10 bases. Germline CDR1 and CDR2: SGHVS and FQNEAQ. With V trimmed by 3 bases and J by 6 bases, 5 bases remained unmatched. The CDR3 consists of 15 residues. CDR3 DNA: TGTGCCAGCAGCTTGGGGACTAGCGCCGGCAATGAGCAGTTCTTC. Translated: CASSLGTSAGNEQFF.

J is TRBJ1-1 and V is TRBV6-5, with 8 bases matching TRBD1. The junction had 8 bases not matched to a gene; V was cut back by 6 bases and J by 5 bases. Germline V gene data show CDR1 as MNHEY and CDR2 as SVGAGI. The CDR3 runs to 14 residues. As DNA, the CDR3 is TGTGCCAGCAGCCGGACAGGGATGGCGACTGAAGCTTTCTTT. Translating gives CASSRTGMATEAFF.

The sample holds one count of this clone. V is TRBV7-8 and J is TRBJ1-3; D may be TRBD1 (6 bases). The CDR3 runs to 16 residues. With 8 bases removed from V and 0 bases from J, the gap between germline ends came to 17 bases. Germline loops: CDR1 SGHVS, CDR2 FQNEAQ. The CDR3 spells CASGTYRATSGNTIYF. Here the CDR3 DNA reads TGTGCCAGCGGAACCTACAGGGCGACCTCTGGAAACACCATATATTTT.

The chain employs TRBV28 and TRBJ1-3; D is ambiguous. This CDR3 is built from 14 residues. Germline V gives CDR1 MDHEN, CDR2 SYDVKM. V lost 3 bases and J 2 bases, leaving 8 bases between the germline ends. The CDR3 is CASSLILTGNTIYF. The DNA of the CDR3 is TGTGCCAGCAGTTTGATACTGACTGGAAACACCATATATTTT.

The V and J genes are TRBV28 and TRBJ1-2; 8 bases line up with TRBD1. The trim removed 4 bases at V and 4 bases at J, leaving 8 bases unmatched. CDR3 length equals 15 residues. Germline lookup yields CDR1 MDHEN and CDR2 SYDVKM. As DNA, the CDR3 is TGTGCCAGCAGTTCATTTTACAGGGGGATCTATGGCTACACCTTC. Translating gives CASSSFYRGIYGYTF.

This clone showed up just once. Other DNA sequences within the sample encode an identical CDR3. This chain joins TRBV27 and TRBJ2-7; D perhaps matches TRBD2 (6 bases). This CDR3 is built from 12 residues. Germline V gene data show CDR1 as MNHEY and CDR2 as SMNVEV (reference sequence). V was trimmed by 6 bases and J by 4 bases, leaving 10 bases between them. The CDR3 DNA reads as TGTGCCAGCAGCTTGGGAGGATACGAGCAGTACTTC. This sequence encodes CASSLGGYEQYF.

The V gene is TRBV28, the J gene TRBJ2-7; 9 bases agree with TRBD2. Per germline, CDR1 MDHEN and CDR2 SYDVKM. The CDR3 totals 14 residues. Germline trimming cut 3 bases from V and 3 bases from J; bases unmatched to any gene: 3. In DNA form, the CDR3 reads TGTGCCAGCAGTTTCACTAGCGGGCACTACGAGCAGTACTTC. As protein: CASSFTSGHYEQYF.

The chain has TRBV18 and TRBJ1-2; a weak D match, TRBD1 (5 bases). V was pared by 2 bases and J by 4 bases, with 14 bases between. The V gene's germline CDR1 is KGHSH and CDR2 LQKENI. This CDR3 region has 15 residues. The CDR3 loop is CASSPSGRGIYGYTF. CDR3 DNA: TGTGCCAGCTCACCATCCGGCCGGGGGATCTATGGCTACACCTTC.

This chain links TRBV24-1 with TRBJ1-6; D uncertain. The CDR3 extends over 13 amino acids. Germline values: CDR1 KGHDR, CDR2 SFDVKD. Trimming shortened V by 9 bases and J by 7 bases, and 12 bases separated the two germline ends. The CDR3 DNA reads as TGTGCCACCGCAGGAGGGCCCAATTCACCCCTCCACTTT. This codes for CATAGGPNSPLHF.

The sample holds a few counts of this clone. V and J are TRBV27 and TRBJ2-7, with TRBD1 matching 7 bases. This CDR3 comprises 14 residues. V was pared by 4 bases and J by 6 bases, with 9 bases of the junction left unmatched. Germline CDR1 reads MNHEY; CDR2 reads SMNVEV (reference sequence). The CDR3 sequence: CASSSDRALSEQYF. For the CDR3, the DNA is TGTGCCAGCAGTTCCGACAGGGCCCTGAGCGAGCAGTACTTC.

The V and J genes are TRBV9 and TRBJ2-3; the D gene is possibly TRBD2 (5 bases). Germline CDR1 reads SGDLS; CDR2 reads YYNGEE. This CDR3 comprises 17 residues. Trimming stripped 0 bases from V and 0 bases from J, with 14 bases between. The CDR3 reads CASSVGLAVFSTDTQYF. Here the CDR3 DNA reads TGTGCCAGCAGCGTAGGGCTAGCAGTTTTTAGCACAGATACGCAGTATTTT. The full variable domain, with the rest looked up from reference TRBV9 and TRBJ2-3, is DSGVTQTPKHLITATGQRVTLRCSPRSGDLSVYWYQQSLDQGLQFLIQYYNGEERAKGNILERFSAQQFPDLHSELNLSSLELGDSALYFCASSVGLAVFSTDTQYFGPGTRLTVL.

The V and J genes are TRBV28 and TRBJ2-1; unclear D gene. In germline, CDR1 is MDHEN, CDR2 SYDVKM. The CDR3 has 14 amino acids. V lost 6 bases to trimming and J lost 7 bases, with 16 bases between them. As DNA, the CDR3 is TGTGCCAGCAGCGTCTCGGGTCGAGAGAATGAGCAGTTCTTC. Encoded protein: CASSVSGRENEQFF.

This chain links TRBV6-4 with TRBJ2-1; 10 bases agree with TRBD1. The ends lost 0 bases at V and 9 bases at J; junction bases unmatched: 2. This CDR3 has 14 residues. Germline CDR1 MRHNA, CDR2 SNTAGT. The DNA for the CDR3 is TGTGCCAGCAGTGACTCGGACAGGGGGTTTGAGCAGTTCTTC. This translates into CASSDSDRGFEQFF.

The V gene is TRBV9, the J gene TRBJ2-3, with 7 bases that match TRBD2. CDR3 size: 17 residues. Looked up from germline, CDR1 is SGDLS and CDR2 is YYNGEE. Losses at the gene ends were 4 bases for V and 0 bases for J; bases not matched to a gene: 11. The CDR3 protein is CASSFRDYSTSTDTQYF. The CDR3 region has the DNA TGTGCCAGCAGCTTCCGGGACTACAGTACTAGCACAGATACGCAGTATTTT. Full variable domain (outside the CDR3, taken from reference TRBV9 and TRBJ2-3): DSGVTQTPKHLITATGQRVTLRCSPRSGDLSVYWYQQSLDQGLQFLIQYYNGEERAKGNILERFSAQQFPDLHSELNLSSLELGDSALYFCASSFRDYSTSTDTQYFGPGTRLTVL.

This rearrangement joins TRBV14 to TRBJ2-5; TRBD1 matches 7 bases. Germline CDR1 reads SGHDN; CDR2 reads FVKESK. The CDR3 consists of 14 residues. V lost 0 bases and J lost 3; bases outside the gene matches: 1. CDR3 DNA sequence: TGTGCCAGCAGCCAAGAAGGGACAGAAGAGACCCAGTACTTC. Encoded protein: CASSQEGTEETQYF.

The chain joins TRBV5-1 to TRBJ1-3; D uncertain. V was cut by 0 bases and J by 4 bases, with 20 bases left in between. Germline lookup yields CDR1 SGHRS and CDR2 YFSETQ. The CDR3 has 18 residues. CDR3 DNA sequence: TGCGCCAGCAGCTTGGCCAACCGTGCGGCGGGTCTAGGAAACACCATATATTTT. This gives the protein CASSLANRAAGLGNTIYF.

The J gene is TRBJ2-3, the V gene TRBV28; TRBD1 agrees at 11 bases. CDR1 and CDR2 (germline): MDHEN, SYDVKM. The CDR3 is made up of 14 amino acids. V was clipped by 3 bases and J by 7 bases; unmatched bases: 3. The CDR3 spells CASSFGQGAHTQYF. CDR3 nucleotides: TGTGCCAGCAGTTTCGGACAGGGGGCGCATACGCAGTATTTT.